Below, one T cell receptor (beta chain) is given with its context. An end of the junction does not agree with germline; a read error may underlie this. This sample is part of a study of regulatory T cells in long-lasting Graves disease. In germline, CDR1 is MNHNS, CDR2 SASEGT. This CDR3 is built from 9 residues. Time point meaning: newly diagnosed GD, antithyroid drugs for less than 3 months. Researchers made the TCR library from RNA that was extracted from PBMCs. Xi'an, China, was home to the endocrinology department that provided patients. HTBI primers from iRepertoire and Arm-PCR of CDR3 regions yielded the TCR beta libraries. Using its own MiXCR run on the multiplex PCR reads, TCRdb lists one record per CDR3 protein. This sample has 400,000 to 650,000 distinct CDR3 sequences, with around 16% found just once. This same sample was also part of a study on T cells in Graves' hyperthyroidism and ophthalmopathy. This second study says: Exclusion of patients followed from uncontrolled infection, other autoimmune disease, pregnancy or lactation. Clinical symptoms, serum thyroxine, TRAb, thyroid ultrasound and orbital computed tomography informed diagnoses. A set of HTBI primers served as the primers for a first-round RT-PCR of the TCR CDR3.

The clonotype was recovered from a woman aged 40-60 years with Graves disease. The V and J genes are TRBV6-1 and TRBJ1-3; possible D gene TRBD1, 5 bases. The sample was peripheral blood mononuclear cells (PBMCs), taken at new diagnosis, from a patient treated with antithyroid drugs. In DNA form, the CDR3 reads TGTGCCAGCAGCCCGGGACGGATCTTT. It specifies CASSPGRIF.